These T cell receptor beta chains were read from a single sample in a study of T-cell reconstitution after alpha-beta-depleted transplantation in children. TCRdb reprocessed the PCR reads via MiXCR and lists one record per CDR3 protein. In the table there are 500,000 to 600,000 distinct CDR3 sequences, 27% of which are singletons. The source was PBMCs, collected before TCRalphabeta/CD19-depleted stem cell transplant. The source is a boy under two years old with Wiskott-Aldrich syndrome, due to receive a stem cell transplant. CDR3s include the opening cysteine and the closing phenylalanine or tryptophan. The order of the fields is D gene, clone size, V gene, J gene, CDR3 protein, CDR3 DNA. A D gene is named only where the DNA matches it firmly. Rows give clone size only sometimes, using once, few, many, or a class for an expanded clone.

d_gene: .; abundance: many; v_gene: TRBV5-1; j_gene: TRBJ1-2; CDR3aa: CASSLRARTRTFYGYTF; CDR3nt: TGCGCCAGCAGCTTGCGCGCCCGTACACGGACTTTCTATGGCTACACCTTC
d_gene: TRBD2; abundance: .; v_gene: TRBV6-2/TRBV6-3; j_gene: TRBJ2-3; CDR3aa: CASSFLLLGSGKVQYF; CDR3nt: TGTGCCAGCAGTTTTTTACTACTTGGTAGCGGGAAGGTGCAGTATTTT
d_gene: .; abundance: few; v_gene: TRBV27; j_gene: TRBJ2-3; CDR3aa: CASSLQGLSTDTQYF; CDR3nt: TGTGCCAGCAGTTTGCAGGGACTCAGCACAGATACGCAGTATTTT
d_gene: TRBD1; abundance: .; v_gene: TRBV5-1; j_gene: TRBJ1-5; CDR3aa: CASSPGQGPRNF; CDR3nt: TGCGCCAGCAGCCCTGGACAGGGCCCTAGGAATTTT
d_gene: TRBD1; abundance: few; v_gene: TRBV28; j_gene: TRBJ1-5; CDR3aa: CASSPLGQGVNQPQHF; CDR3nt: TGTGCCAGCAGTCCGCTGGGACAGGGGGTTAATCAGCCCCAGCATTTT
d_gene: TRBD1; abundance: few; v_gene: TRBV28; j_gene: TRBJ2-2; CDR3aa: CASSQARTGYTGELFF; CDR3nt: TGTGCCAGCAGTCAAGCGAGGACAGGGTACACCGGGGAGCTGTTTTTT
d_gene: .; abundance: few; v_gene: TRBV7-8; j_gene: TRBJ2-3; CDR3aa: CASSLAPKLPDTQYF; CDR3nt: TGTGCCAGCAGCTTAGCGCCGAAACTCCCAGATACGCAGTATTTT
d_gene: .; abundance: few; v_gene: TRBV20-1; j_gene: TRBJ2-7; CDR3aa: CSASGASWLEQYF; CDR3nt: TGCAGTGCTAGTGGGGCTAGCTGGCTCGAGCAGTACTTC
d_gene: TRBD1; abundance: few; v_gene: TRBV12-3/TRBV12-4; j_gene: TRBJ1-2; CDR3aa: CASKGQGWGYGYTF; CDR3nt: TGTGCCAGCAAGGGACAGGGGTGGGGCTATGGCTACACCTTC
d_gene: .; abundance: once; v_gene: TRBV20-1; j_gene: TRBJ2-5; CDR3aa: CSAREDPKSTQYF; CDR3nt: TGCAGTGCTAGAGAGGACCCAAAATCGACCCAGTACTTC
d_gene: .; abundance: .; v_gene: TRBV5-1; j_gene: TRBJ1-5; CDR3aa: CASSLEGHPSNQPQHF; CDR3nt: TGCGCCAGCAGCTTGGAAGGACACCCTAGCAATCAGCCCCAGCATTTT
d_gene: .; abundance: .; v_gene: TRBV28; j_gene: TRBJ1-6; CDR3aa: CASRGAVNSPLHF; CDR3nt: TGTGCCAGCAGGGGGGCAGTTAATTCACCCCTCCACTTT
d_gene: TRBD2; abundance: .; v_gene: TRBV20-1; j_gene: TRBJ2-7; CDR3aa: CSAPPRGDEHYF; CDR3nt: TGCAGTGCCCCGCCTCGGGGGGACGAGCATTACTTC
d_gene: TRBD1; abundance: .; v_gene: TRBV2; j_gene: TRBJ2-7; CDR3aa: CASSERTRRQGRSQYF; CDR3nt: TGTGCCAGCTCCGAAAGGACAAGAAGACAGGGAAGGTCCCAGTACTTC
d_gene: TRBD1; abundance: .; v_gene: TRBV24-1; j_gene: TRBJ2-3; CDR3aa: CATSPGQAADTQYF; CDR3nt: TGTGCCACCAGCCCGGGACAGGCAGCAGATACGCAGTATTTT
d_gene: .; abundance: .; v_gene: TRBV6-1; j_gene: TRBJ2-7; CDR3aa: CASSPTGYGSEQYF; CDR3nt: TGTGCCAGCAGCCCGACAGGCTACGGAAGCGAGCAGTACTTC
d_gene: .; abundance: .; v_gene: TRBV5-5; j_gene: TRBJ2-3; CDR3aa: CASKQGPGTDTQYF; CDR3nt: TGTGCCAGCAAACAGGGCCCTGGCACAGATACGCAGTATTTT
d_gene: TRBD1; abundance: .; v_gene: TRBV5-1; j_gene: TRBJ2-6; CDR3aa: CASSPLRGQALSGANVLTF; CDR3nt: TGCGCCAGCAGCCCCCTTCGGGGACAGGCTCTCTCTGGGGCCAACGTCCTGACTTTC
d_gene: .; abundance: few; v_gene: TRBV4-1; j_gene: TRBJ2-7; CDR3aa: CASSHWPISYEQYF; CDR3nt: TGCGCCAGCAGCCATTGGCCAATCTCCTACGAGCAGTACTTC
d_gene: TRBD1; abundance: few; v_gene: TRBV7-9; j_gene: TRBJ1-4; CDR3aa: CASQGQGRTNEKLFF; CDR3nt: TGTGCCAGCCAGGGACAGGGAAGAACTAATGAAAAACTGTTTTTT
d_gene: .; abundance: .; v_gene: TRBV7-9; j_gene: TRBJ2-2; CDR3aa: CASSFYGGVAGELFF; CDR3nt: TGTGCCAGCAGCTTTTACGGGGGAGTGGCCGGGGAGCTGTTTTTT
d_gene: .; abundance: few; v_gene: TRBV5-1; j_gene: TRBJ1-1; CDR3aa: CASSLNLAENTEAFF; CDR3nt: TGCGCCAGCAGCTTGAATCTGGCGGAGAACACTGAAGCTTTCTTT
d_gene: .; abundance: .; v_gene: TRBV7-3; j_gene: TRBJ2-3; CDR3aa: CASSLRRVSGYTDTQYF; CDR3nt: TGTGCCAGCAGCTTAAGACGGGTCAGCGGGTACACAGATACGCAGTATTTT
d_gene: .; abundance: .; v_gene: TRBV7-8; j_gene: TRBJ1-1; CDR3aa: CASSFGGPNTEAFF; CDR3nt: TGTGCCAGCAGCTTTGGGGGGCCTAACACTGAAGCTTTCTTT
d_gene: .; abundance: few; v_gene: TRBV12-3/TRBV12-4; j_gene: TRBJ2-5; CDR3aa: CASTGSTETQYF; CDR3nt: TGTGCCAGCACCGGCTCAACGGAGACCCAGTACTTC
d_gene: .; abundance: .; v_gene: TRBV5-6; j_gene: TRBJ2-5; CDR3aa: CASSKVQETQYF; CDR3nt: TGTGCCAGCTCCAAAGTACAAGAGACCCAGTACTTC
d_gene: TRBD2; abundance: few; v_gene: TRBV12-3/TRBV12-4; j_gene: TRBJ2-1; CDR3aa: CASSNLLVKAGSTIEQFF; CDR3nt: TGTGCCAGCAGCAACTTACTAGTCAAAGCGGGAAGTACAATTGAGCAGTTCTTC
d_gene: .; abundance: .; v_gene: TRBV12-3/TRBV12-4; j_gene: TRBJ2-1; CDR3aa: CASSPMRVPEQFF; CDR3nt: TGTGCCAGCAGTCCGATGCGGGTACCAGAGCAGTTCTTC
d_gene: TRBD2; abundance: few; v_gene: TRBV15; j_gene: TRBJ2-1; CDR3aa: CATSRLFTSGDYNEQFF; CDR3nt: TGTGCCACCAGCAGATTATTTACTAGCGGGGACTACAATGAGCAGTTCTTC
d_gene: TRBD2; abundance: few; v_gene: TRBV4-1; j_gene: TRBJ2-7; CDR3aa: CASSQYQTSEAYEQYF; CDR3nt: TGCGCCAGCAGCCAATATCAGACTAGCGAGGCCTACGAGCAGTACTTC
d_gene: .; abundance: .; v_gene: TRBV4-1; j_gene: TRBJ2-7; CDR3aa: CASSQVAGHEQYF; CDR3nt: TGCGCCAGCAGCCAAGTGGCAGGGCACGAGCAGTACTTC
d_gene: TRBD2; abundance: .; v_gene: TRBV13; j_gene: TRBJ2-2; CDR3aa: CASSLELAGLTGELFF; CDR3nt: TGTGCCAGCAGCTTAGAACTAGCGGGACTCACCGGGGAGCTGTTTTTT
d_gene: TRBD1; abundance: few; v_gene: TRBV12-3/TRBV12-4; j_gene: TRBJ1-2; CDR3aa: CASSIPGGQGYTF; CDR3nt: TGTGCCAGCAGTATCCCAGGGGGCCAAGGCTACACCTTC
d_gene: .; abundance: .; v_gene: TRBV7-9; j_gene: TRBJ2-5; CDR3aa: CASSPKGLETQYF; CDR3nt: TGTGCCAGCAGCCCTAAAGGGCTGGAGACCCAGTACTTC
d_gene: .; abundance: few; v_gene: TRBV5-1; j_gene: TRBJ1-2; CDR3aa: CASSVVTRVPNYGYTF; CDR3nt: TGCGCCAGCAGCGTTGTTACCCGGGTCCCGAACTATGGCTACACCTTC
d_gene: .; abundance: few; v_gene: TRBV27; j_gene: TRBJ1-5; CDR3aa: CASSLTAGAGNQPQHF; CDR3nt: TGTGCCAGCAGTTTAACAGCCGGCGCGGGTAATCAGCCCCAGCATTTT
d_gene: TRBD1; abundance: .; v_gene: TRBV12-3/TRBV12-4; j_gene: TRBJ2-3; CDR3aa: CASSPDRGADTQYF; CDR3nt: TGTGCCAGCAGTCCGGACAGGGGCGCAGATACGCAGTATTTT
d_gene: TRBD1; abundance: few; v_gene: TRBV7-2; j_gene: TRBJ1-2; CDR3aa: CASSLKGDSVYGYTF; CDR3nt: TGTGCCAGCAGCTTAAAAGGGGACAGCGTATATGGCTACACCTTC
d_gene: TRBD2; abundance: few; v_gene: TRBV4-1; j_gene: TRBJ2-7; CDR3aa: CASSHGTSGSYEQYF; CDR3nt: TGCGCCAGCAGCCACGGGACTAGCGGATCCTACGAGCAGTACTTC
d_gene: TRBD2; abundance: few; v_gene: TRBV5-1; j_gene: TRBJ2-7; CDR3aa: CASSSLAGGNYEQYF; CDR3nt: TGCGCCAGCAGCTCCCTCGCGGGAGGGAACTATGAGCAGTACTTC
d_gene: TRBD2; abundance: .; v_gene: TRBV6-5; j_gene: TRBJ2-1; CDR3aa: CASSSALAEYNEQFF; CDR3nt: TGTGCCAGCAGTTCTGCCCTAGCGGAGTACAATGAGCAGTTCTTC
d_gene: TRBD2; abundance: .; v_gene: TRBV14; j_gene: TRBJ2-1; CDR3aa: CASSQATSGLNEQFF; CDR3nt: TGTGCCAGCAGCCAAGCGACTAGCGGCCTCAATGAGCAGTTCTTC
d_gene: .; abundance: .; v_gene: TRBV28; j_gene: TRBJ1-1; CDR3aa: CASRDTNTEAFF; CDR3nt: TGTGCCAGCAGGGACACGAACACTGAAGCTTTCTTT